This TCR beta chain emerged from a study of spatial heterogeneity in lung cancer. Notes on the study in general: The study estimated 6% to 9% alpha and roughly 13% beta chain coverage of tumor T cells. Expanded alpha and beta TCR counts within tumors tracked tumor mutation counts.

Germline CDR1 is DFQATT and CDR2 is SNEGSKA (reference sequence). Trimming shortened V by 0 bases and J by 3 bases, and 14 bases separated the two germline ends. The CDR3 covers 15 residues. This clonotype showed up many times. The antigen remains unidentified. Time point indicated: sample taken at primary tumor resection. Donation came from over 60 patients with untreated early-stage non-small cell lung cancer. Extraction of whole RNA from tumor, nontumor lung or frozen PBMC preceded unsorted sequencing. TCRdb reanalysed the 5' RACE reads using MiXCR and keeps one entry per CDR3 protein. The sample gives around 21,000 distinct CDR3 sequences, under 3.5% of which show up once; roughly 7.5% is in the top ten.

This receptor was obtained from a male donor with early-stage non-small cell lung cancer. The chain uses TRBV20-1 and TRBJ2-5; the D is unclear. The starting material was lung tumor tissue, obtained at surgery. The CDR3 sequence is CSARDVGGAKETQYF. The CDR3 DNA follows: TGCAGTGCTAGAGATGTCGGCGGAGCGAAAGAGACCCAGTACTTC.